Following are 26 T cell receptor beta chains from one sample sequenced in a study of molecular identifiers for immune sequencing clone quantification. TCRdb reprocessed the PCR reads with MiXCR, giving one entry per CDR3 protein. The sample has around 100,000 distinct CDR3 sequences, 36% seen once. The specimen was naive CD8+ T cells from blood, with Jurkat cell RNA spiked in. Subset reported: FACS-sorted CD8+CD4-CCR7+CD45RA+ naive T cells. These receptors were obtained from a human donor in good health. Some libraries in this study had Jurkat cell RNA spiked in.

A word on this clonotype: This may arise from a read error, as a much more abundant clone is one base away. The CDR3 does not close with the conserved phenylalanine or tryptophan, likely indicating a read error. The rearrangement joins TRBV24-1 to TRBJ2-3; D call uncertain. Germline V CDR1 and CDR2: KGHDR, SFDVKD. The CDR3 spans 12 residues. Trimming removed 6 bases from V and 2 bases from J, with 5 bases in between. In nucleotides, the CDR3 is TGTGCCACCAGTAGTTTCACAGATACGCAGTATTAT. Amino acids: CATSSFTDTQYY.

The chain employs TRBV19 and TRBJ2-1; D might be TRBD1 (6 bases). This CDR3 region has 14 residues. Germline CDR1 reads LNHDA; CDR2 reads SQIVND (reference sequence). Trimming shortened V by 1 base and J by 3 bases, and 7 bases separated the two germline ends. The CDR3 sequence is CASSIAGVYNEQFF. In DNA form, the CDR3 reads TGTGCCAGTAGTATAGCAGGGGTCTACAATGAGCAGTTCTTC. Variable domain in full (rest from reference TRBV19 and TRBJ2-1): DGGITQSPKYLFRKEGQNVTLSCEQNLNHDAMYWYRQDPGQGLRLIYYSQIVNDFQKGDIAEGYSVSREKKESFPLTVTSAQKNPTAFYLCASSIAGVYNEQFFGPGTRLTVL.

Notes on this clonotype: Possible read error: a much larger clone is one base away. The V call is TRBV18, the J call TRBJ1-1, with TRBD1 matching over 8 bases. From germline, CDR1 is KGHSH and CDR2 LQKENI. The V gene end was trimmed by 3 bases and the J gene end by 3 bases; junction bases not matched to a gene: 6. The CDR3 length is 15 residues. Here the CDR3 reads CASSPTGGTDTEAFF. CDR3 in DNA: TGTGCCAGCTCACCCACAGGGGGAACGGACACTGAAGCTTTCTTT.

J is TRBJ2-1 and V is TRBV5-1; D is unclear. Germline CDR1 is SGHRS and CDR2 is YFSETQ. V dropped 2 bases and J dropped 2 bases, with 5 bases sitting between them. This CDR3 spans 13 amino acids. The CDR3 protein is CASSFPTYNEQFF. Here the CDR3 DNA reads TGCGCCAGCAGCTTTCCTACCTACAATGAGCAGTTCTTC.

This clonotype was seen more than once but under ten times. The chain combines TRBV7-2 with TRBJ2-3; TRBD2 matches at 9 bases. Per the germline V gene, CDR1 is SGHTA and CDR2 is FQGNSA. Trimming cost V 2 bases and J 10 bases; bases outside gene matches: 4. This CDR3 is 13 amino acids long. CDR3 nucleotides: TGTGCCAGCAGCTTATCAGCGGGAGGATCGCAGTATTTT. This sequence encodes CASSLSAGGSQYF.

The chain uses TRBV20-1 and TRBJ2-5; 10 bases align to TRBD1. The CDR3 totals 14 residues. V lost 2 bases and J lost 5; bases outside the gene matches: 5. The germline CDR1 and CDR2 sequences are DFQATT and SNEGSKA (reference sequence). The chain's CDR3 is CSARRDRGDETQYF. In nucleotides, the CDR3 is TGCAGTGCTAGAAGGGACAGGGGCGATGAGACCCAGTACTTC.

About this clonotype itself: A much larger clone lies one base from this, so it may be a read error. The chain uses TRBV11-3 and TRBJ1-5, with D uncertain. There are 14 residues in the CDR3. CDR1 is SGHNT and CDR2 is YENEEA in the germline V gene. The V end was cut by 5 bases, the J end by 0 bases, with 8 bases between. Here the CDR3 DNA reads TGTGCCAGCAGCCGGCTGTATAGCAATCAGCCCCAGCATTTT. Protein sequence: CASSRLYSNQPQHF.

There are a few counts of this clonotype. This chain uses TRBV6-5 with TRBJ2-7; no definite D call. From germline, CDR1 is MNHEY and CDR2 SVGAGI. This CDR3 spans 13 amino acids. The V end was cut by 2 bases, the J end by 3 bases, with 8 bases between. DNA of the CDR3: TGTGCCAGCAGTTACAGCTCCAGCTACGAGCAGTACTTC. Protein product: CASSYSSSYEQYF.

The J gene is TRBJ2-1, the V gene TRBV7-9; 10 bases align to TRBD2. Germline CDR1 reads SEHNR; CDR2 reads FQNEAQ (reference sequence). The V gene end was trimmed by 5 bases and the J gene end by 8 bases; junction bases not matched to a gene: 6. The CDR3 has 14 amino acids. CDR3 sequence reads: CASSPSGSGDEQFF. The DNA for the CDR3 is TGTGCCAGCAGCCCTAGCGGGAGTGGGGATGAGCAGTTCTTC.

This clonotype was found once. A read error is possible here, since a much larger clone lies one base away. The genes are TRBV7-6 and TRBJ2-3, with D unresolved. There are 12 residues in the CDR3. Per the germline V gene, CDR1 is SGHVS and CDR2 is FNYEAQ. The CDR3 here is CASSSLTPMQNF. The DNA of the CDR3 is TGTGCCAGCAGCTCCCTGACACCTATGCAGAATTTT.

In this sample, this clonotype turned up many times. This sequence joins TRBV6-1 and TRBJ1-2, with a possible D match to TRBD1 (5 bases). V dropped 1 base and J dropped 0 bases, with 9 bases sitting between them. This CDR3 comprises 15 residues. Per the germline V gene, CDR1 is MNHNS and CDR2 is SASEGT. This CDR3 is CASSEVGATNYGYTF. The DNA of the CDR3 is TGTGCCAGCAGTGAAGTTGGGGCAACTAACTATGGCTACACCTTC.

Of note for this clonotype: Being one base from a much bigger clone, this may be a read error. The rearrangement links TRBV7-9 to TRBJ1-1; D is unclear. CDR3 length: 12 residues. Trimming cost V 4 bases and J 11 bases, with 14 bases left between them. Germline CDR1 and CDR2: SEHNR and FQNEAQ (reference sequence). CDR3 nucleotide sequence: TGTGCCAGCAGCTATTCGGCCCCGGGGGCTTTCTTT. Its protein product is CASSYSAPGAFF.

Concerning this clonotype: One base away lies a much larger clone, so this may be a sequencing read error. This chain uses TRBV4-1 with TRBJ2-6; D is uncertain. CDR1 MGHRA and CDR2 YSYEKL come from the germline V gene. The CDR3 length is 13 residues. CDR3 protein: CASSQDEANDLTF. The CDR3 DNA sequence: TGCGCCAGCAGCCAAGATGAGGCCAACGACCTGACTTTC.

Many counts were recorded for this clonotype. An end of the junction does not agree with germline; a read error may underlie this. V and J are TRBV6-5 and TRBJ2-7; maybe TRBD1 (5 bases). Germline V gene data show CDR1 as MNHEY and CDR2 as SVGAGI. This CDR3 has 13 residues. Here the CDR3 reads CASSYIQGMALIF. DNA of the CDR3: TGTGCCAGCAGTTACATTCAGGGAATGGCCCTAATCTTC.

This clonotype has more than one count but fewer than ten. The chain carries TRBV5-8 and TRBJ2-7; a weak D match, TRBD2 (5 bases). This CDR3 has 13 amino acids. Germline assignment: CDR1 SGHTS and CDR2 YDEGEE. The germline V and J ends were trimmed by 4 bases and 2 bases, with 10 bases remaining between them. The CDR3 loop is CASSPGVAYEQYF. CDR3 sequence (DNA): TGTGCCAGCAGCCCCGGGGTGGCCTACGAGCAGTACTTC.

This clonotype was observed many times. The chain joins TRBV24-1 to TRBJ2-5; D remains unclear. Germline V gene lookup returns CDR1 KGHDR and CDR2 SFDVKD. Trimming took off 5 bases at V and 5 bases at J, with 11 bases between the two ends. The CDR3 covers 13 residues. CDR3 nucleotide sequence: TGTGCCACCAGTGGCCCGGGTCCGGAGACCCAGTACTTC. This codes for CATSGPGPETQYF.

J is TRBJ2-7 and V is TRBV2; 8 positions agree with TRBD2. The CDR3 has 19 residues. Per germline, CDR1 SNHLY and CDR2 FYNNEI. V lost 2 bases, J lost 6 bases, and 21 bases stayed unmatched. The chain's CDR3 is CASSEIRLLKVAGPGEQYF. The DNA for the CDR3 is TGTGCCAGCAGTGAAATAAGACTGCTTAAGGTAGCGGGGCCCGGCGAGCAGTACTTC.

Concerning this clonotype: At one boundary the junction diverges from the germline segment, which might be a read error. This chain connects TRBV7-2 to TRBJ2-7; TRBD2 matches 7 bases. Germline V lookup: CDR1 SGHTA, CDR2 FQGNSA. This CDR3 is 15 amino acids long. The CDR3 DNA sequence: TGTGCCAGCCGCTTCAACGGGGGGAGCTCCTACGAGCAGTACTTC. This translates into CASRFNGGSSYEQYF.

Concerning this clonotype itself: Compared with germline, one end of the junction differs, possibly owing to a read error. V and J are TRBV6-6 and TRBJ1-5; unclear D gene. This CDR3 comprises 13 residues. Per the germline V gene, CDR1 is MNHNY and CDR2 is SVGAGI (reference sequence). The CDR3 bases are TGTGCCAGCAGTTACGCAGATAATCAGCCCCAGAATTTT. Its protein product is CASSYADNQPQNF.

V usage is TRBV27 and J usage is TRBJ2-7, with 11 nucleotides matching TRBD1. The CDR3 runs to 15 residues. Germline CDR1 reads MNHEY; CDR2 reads SMNVEV (reference sequence). With V trimmed by 3 bases and J by 3 bases, 4 bases remained unmatched. The chain's CDR3 is CASSFRDRGIYEQYF. CDR3 coding DNA: TGTGCCAGCAGTTTTAGGGACAGGGGGATCTACGAGCAGTACTTC.

This clonotype was seen a few times. This chain connects TRBV12-3 or TRBV12-4 to TRBJ2-5, with D unclear. This CDR3 comprises 14 residues. V was trimmed by 4 bases and J by 2 bases, leaving 11 bases between them. The CDR3 loop reads CASSSPSWQETQYF. The CDR3 coding sequence is TGTGCCAGCAGTTCCCCCAGCTGGCAAGAGACCCAGTACTTC.

The chain links TRBV6-2 or TRBV6-3 to TRBJ2-3; the D gene is possibly TRBD2 (5 bases). This CDR3 has 18 amino acids. Trimming removed 0 bases at V and 2 bases at J, with 18 bases between. Germline CDR1 reads MNHEY; CDR2 reads SVGEGT. The CDR3 DNA sequence: TGTGCCAGCAGTTACTCGAGGGATGGGCGGTTCCCCACAGATACGCAGTATTTT. As protein: CASSYSRDGRFPTDTQYF.

About this clonotype: A single base separates this from a much larger clone, so it may be a read error. The chain carries TRBV6-6 and TRBJ2-3; no clear D gene. In germline, CDR1 is MNHNY, CDR2 SVGAGI (reference sequence). The CDR3 runs 11 residues. The CDR3 sequence is CASSETDAQYF. In DNA form, the CDR3 reads TGTGCCAGCAGTGAAACAGATGCGCAGTATTTT.

A few counts support this clonotype. The J gene is TRBJ2-3, the V gene TRBV5-1, with unresolved D. From germline, CDR1 is SGHRS and CDR2 YFSETQ. Trimming stripped 0 bases from V and 4 bases from J, with 9 bases between. CDR3 length: 14 amino acids. The CDR3 sequence: CASSLVLSADTQYF. CDR3 DNA sequence: TGCGCCAGCAGCTTGGTGCTTTCGGCAGATACGCAGTATTTT.

This clonotype was observed many times. The chain recombines TRBV7-8 with TRBJ2-3; D is ambiguous. V gave up 5 bases and J gave up 3 bases, with 12 bases separating them. The CDR3 consists of 14 residues. CDR1 and CDR2 (germline): SGHVS, FQNEAQ. The DNA for the CDR3 is TGTGCCAGCAGCCCCAGATTGGGGACAGATACGCAGTATTTT. Protein sequence: CASSPRLGTDTQYF.

As concerns this clonotype: A much larger clone differs from this one at a single base, so this may be a read error. The V gene is TRBV19, the J gene TRBJ1-1; D perhaps matches TRBD1 (6 bases). The germline V gene encodes CDR1 LNHDA and CDR2 SQIVND (reference sequence). V lost 8 bases and J 6 bases, leaving 16 bases between the germline ends. This CDR3 has 13 amino acids. In DNA form, the CDR3 reads TGTGCCAGTTGTCCGACAGGACCTGCTGAAGCTTTCTTT. It is translated as CASCPTGPAEAFF. The complete variable domain, with remaining parts taken from reference TRBV19 and TRBJ1-1, reads DGGITQSPKYLFRKEGQNVTLSCEQNLNHDAMYWYRQDPGQGLRLIYYSQIVNDFQKGDIAEGYSVSREKKESFPLTVTSAQKNPTAFYLCASCPTGPAEAFFGQGTRLTVV.